This TCR beta chain was retrieved from a study of blood T cell repertoires in COVID-19. CDR1 is LNHNV and CDR2 is YYDKDF in the germline V gene (reference sequence). The ends were cut back, 6 bases at V and 2 bases at J, with 12 bases in the middle. CDR3 size: 14 residues. Profiled with immunoSEQ multiplex PCR; TCRdb holds only in-frame clones, not every one. There are roughly 100,000 clones in the sample; roughly 79% occur only once, and under 5% lies in the top ten. This clonotype was sampled from a man older than 75 with COVID-19, enrolled during active disease. The chain links TRBV15 to TRBJ2-3, with D perhaps TRBD2 (6 bases). Material: peripheral blood. The CDR3 is CATRGLALTDTQYF. CDR3 sequence (DNA): TGTGCCACCAGGGGACTCGCCCTCACAGATACGCAGTATTTT.